The rows below give T cell receptor beta chains drawn from one sample of a study of T cell responses to AZD1222 COVID-19 vaccine. Some clones are missing from TCRdb's copy, which holds only in-frame ones; the method was immunoSEQ multiplex PCR. The table shows 100,000 to 150,000 clones, with 65% to 90% occurring only once. The material was peripheral blood, obtained 28 days after the second AZD1222 dose. The source of these receptors is an adult who received the AZD1222 COVID-19 vaccine. The CDR3 runs from the conserved cysteine through the conserved F or W. D genes are given only for firm matches. Rows may omit the clone size; those that give it use once, few, many or a size class.

cdr3_nt: TGTGCCAGCAGGGTTAGCGGGGGGAACACAGATACGCAGTATTTT
cdr3_aa: CASRVSGGNTDTQYF
j_call: TRBJ2-3
v_call: TRBV6-5
cdr3_length: 15
d_call: TRBD2
clone_size: once

cdr3_nt: TGCGCCAGCAGCCCGGGGACAGGGACCTATGGCTACACCTTC
cdr3_aa: CASSPGTGTYGYTF
j_call: TRBJ1-2
v_call: TRBV4-3
cdr3_length: 14
d_call: TRBD1
clone_size: NA

cdr3_nt: TGTGCCACCAGTGATCCAGGGGGCAATCAGCCCCAGCATTTT
cdr3_aa: CATSDPGGNQPQHF
j_call: TRBJ1-5
v_call: TRBV24-1
cdr3_length: 14
d_call: NA
clone_size: NA

cdr3_nt: TGTGCCAGCAGCCTGACTTGGGGTAAAGACTATGGCTACACCTTC
cdr3_aa: CASSLTWGKDYGYTF
j_call: TRBJ1-2
v_call: TRBV6-5
cdr3_length: 15
d_call: NA
clone_size: once

cdr3_nt: TGTGCCAGCAGCTTCAATCTAGGCGGGGAGCTGTTTTTT
cdr3_aa: CASSFNLGGELFF
j_call: TRBJ2-2
v_call: TRBV5-6
cdr3_length: 13
d_call: NA
clone_size: NA

cdr3_nt: TGTGCCAGCAGTTTAGTGTCAGGGATCAATCAGCCCCAGCATTTT
cdr3_aa: CASSLVSGINQPQHF
j_call: TRBJ1-5
v_call: TRBV27
cdr3_length: 15
d_call: NA
clone_size: NA

cdr3_nt: TGTGCCAGCAGAACTTGGGCGGATACGCAGTATTTT
cdr3_aa: CASRTWADTQYF
j_call: TRBJ2-3
v_call: TRBV12-3/TRBV12-4
cdr3_length: 12
d_call: NA
clone_size: NA

cdr3_nt: TGTGCCAGCAGTAGCTCATCTCGGGATATGAGGAATCAGCCCCAGCATTTT
cdr3_aa: CASSSSSRDMRNQPQHF
j_call: TRBJ1-5
v_call: TRBV28
cdr3_length: 17
d_call: NA
clone_size: NA

cdr3_nt: TGTGCCAGCAGTGAATCTGTGACAGGTACCTACGAGCAGTACTTC
cdr3_aa: CASSESVTGTYEQYF
j_call: TRBJ2-7
v_call: TRBV25-1
cdr3_length: 15
d_call: NA
clone_size: NA

cdr3_nt: TGTGCCAGCAGTCCGACCAGGGGGACTAACACTGAAGCTTTCTTT
cdr3_aa: CASSPTRGTNTEAFF
j_call: TRBJ1-1
v_call: TRBV27
cdr3_length: 15
d_call: TRBD1
clone_size: few

cdr3_nt: TGTGCCAGCAGCTTAGAGTTTGACCCTCAAGACAGAGCCAATTTTTATGGCTACACCTTC
cdr3_aa: CASSLEFDPQDRANFYGYTF
j_call: TRBJ1-2
v_call: TRBV11-2
cdr3_length: 20
d_call: NA
clone_size: NA

cdr3_nt: TGTGCCAGCAGCTTAGTCTCCCGCACTGAAGCTTTCTTT
cdr3_aa: CASSLVSRTEAFF
j_call: TRBJ1-1
v_call: TRBV11-2
cdr3_length: 13
d_call: NA
clone_size: few

cdr3_nt: TGTGCCAGCAGCCCGCGGGGCGGATCCGAAAAACTGTTTTTT
cdr3_aa: CASSPRGGSEKLFF
j_call: TRBJ1-4
v_call: TRBV7-9
cdr3_length: 14
d_call: NA
clone_size: NA

cdr3_nt: TGTGCCAGCAGACCCCAACCCGGGACAGGGAATTACGAGCAGTACTTC
cdr3_aa: CASRPQPGTGNYEQYF
j_call: TRBJ2-7
v_call: TRBV28
cdr3_length: 16
d_call: TRBD1
clone_size: NA

cdr3_nt: TGTGCCAGCAGCTTAACAGGGACAACTGGAAACACCATATATTTT
cdr3_aa: CASSLTGTTGNTIYF
j_call: TRBJ1-3
v_call: TRBV11-2
cdr3_length: 15
d_call: NA
clone_size: NA

cdr3_nt: TGTGCCAGCAGCCAGACGGCAAATCAGCCCCAGCATTTT
cdr3_aa: CASSQTANQPQHF
j_call: TRBJ1-5
v_call: TRBV7-6
cdr3_length: 13
d_call: NA
clone_size: NA

cdr3_nt: TGTGCCAGCAGCTTAGCATGGGGGCAGGATGGCTACACCTTC
cdr3_aa: CASSLAWGQDGYTF
j_call: TRBJ1-2
v_call: TRBV7-8
cdr3_length: 14
d_call: NA
clone_size: NA

cdr3_nt: TGTGCCAGCTCACAAATCAGACAGGGCCCATATTCACCCCTCCACTTT
cdr3_aa: CASSQIRQGPYSPLHF
j_call: TRBJ1-6
v_call: TRBV18
cdr3_length: 16
d_call: TRBD1
clone_size: NA

cdr3_nt: TGTGCCAGCATGCGGGAGAAGGGGACCCAGCCCCAGCATTTT
cdr3_aa: CASMREKGTQPQHF
j_call: TRBJ1-5
v_call: TRBV2
cdr3_length: 14
d_call: NA
clone_size: NA

cdr3_nt: TGTGCCAGCAGTTTGCCCCGGGGGTTCGGGGAGCTGTTTTTT
cdr3_aa: CASSLPRGFGELFF
j_call: TRBJ2-2
v_call: TRBV28
cdr3_length: 14
d_call: NA
clone_size: NA

cdr3_nt: TGTGCCAGTAGTTGGTCGTCGGTGGGAAACACCATATATTTT
cdr3_aa: CASSWSSVGNTIYF
j_call: TRBJ1-3
v_call: TRBV19
cdr3_length: 14
d_call: NA
clone_size: once

cdr3_nt: TGTGCCATCAGTGAGGCACAATACGAGCAGTACTTC
cdr3_aa: CAISEAQYEQYF
j_call: TRBJ2-7
v_call: TRBV10-3
cdr3_length: 12
d_call: NA
clone_size: NA

cdr3_nt: TGTGCCAGTAGTATAGTATCCAAGGCGGCCTGGACTGAAGCTTTCTTT
cdr3_aa: CASSIVSKAAWTEAFF
j_call: TRBJ1-1
v_call: TRBV19
cdr3_length: 16
d_call: NA
clone_size: NA

cdr3_nt: TGTGCCAGCAGCTTGGGGAGAACGAACACCGGGGAGCTGTTTTTT
cdr3_aa: CASSLGRTNTGELFF
j_call: TRBJ2-2
v_call: TRBV7-9
cdr3_length: 15
d_call: NA
clone_size: NA

cdr3_nt: TGTGCCAGCAGCTTGGACGGGGGAGGGGGCACTGAAGCTTTCTTT
cdr3_aa: CASSLDGGGGTEAFF
j_call: TRBJ1-1
v_call: TRBV5-8
cdr3_length: 15
d_call: NA
clone_size: NA

cdr3_nt: TGTGCCAGCAGCAAGGAGTATTACAATGAGCAGTTCTTC
cdr3_aa: CASSKEYYNEQFF
j_call: TRBJ2-1
v_call: TRBV7-9
cdr3_length: 13
d_call: NA
clone_size: few

cdr3_nt: TGTGCCAGCAGCCTCAGCGGGACACCCTCCTACAATGAGCAGTTCTTC
cdr3_aa: CASSLSGTPSYNEQFF
j_call: TRBJ2-1
v_call: TRBV7-2
cdr3_length: 16
d_call: NA
clone_size: NA

cdr3_nt: TGTGCCAGCAGCTTATGGGGACAGCGGGACGAGCAGTACTTC
cdr3_aa: CASSLWGQRDEQYF
j_call: TRBJ2-7
v_call: TRBV7-2
cdr3_length: 14
d_call: NA
clone_size: NA

cdr3_nt: TGTGCCAGCAGCGCCGCTCTAGCGGGGGGGAGGTACGAGCAGTACTTC
cdr3_aa: CASSAALAGGRYEQYF
j_call: TRBJ2-7
v_call: TRBV7-9
cdr3_length: 16
d_call: TRBD2
clone_size: NA

cdr3_nt: TGTGCCAGCAGTTTATCGGGACAACAATCACCCCTCCACTTT
cdr3_aa: CASSLSGQQSPLHF
j_call: TRBJ1-6
v_call: TRBV28
cdr3_length: 14
d_call: NA
clone_size: few

cdr3_nt: TGCAGCGTTGCGCTGATCGGGGGTAGGACAGATACGCAGTATTTT
cdr3_aa: CSVALIGGRTDTQYF
j_call: TRBJ2-3
v_call: TRBV29-1
cdr3_length: 15
d_call: NA
clone_size: NA

cdr3_nt: TGCAGCGCGCGGAGGGCGGGGATCACCTACGAGCAGTACTTC
cdr3_aa: CSARRAGITYEQYF
j_call: TRBJ2-7
v_call: TRBV29-1
cdr3_length: 14
d_call: NA
clone_size: NA

cdr3_nt: TGTGCCAGTAGCCTCTTGACAATGCGAACCGGGACTAGCTTGACCGGGGAGCTGTTTTTT
cdr3_aa: CASSLLTMRTGTSLTGELFF
j_call: TRBJ2-2
v_call: TRBV19
cdr3_length: 20
d_call: TRBD2
clone_size: NA

cdr3_nt: TGTGCCAGCAGCTTAGGACCCGGGACGAAATATGGCTACACCTTC
cdr3_aa: CASSLGPGTKYGYTF
j_call: TRBJ1-2
v_call: TRBV7-8
cdr3_length: 15
d_call: NA
clone_size: NA

cdr3_nt: TGTGCCAGCAGTGAGGGGACAGTTAACTATGGCTACACCTTC
cdr3_aa: CASSEGTVNYGYTF
j_call: TRBJ1-2
v_call: TRBV6-1
cdr3_length: 14
d_call: TRBD1
clone_size: once

cdr3_nt: TGTGCCAGCCGCCCTGGCGAGACAGGGTTTGAAAAACTGTTTTTT
cdr3_aa: CASRPGETGFEKLFF
j_call: TRBJ1-4
v_call: TRBV7-2
cdr3_length: 15
d_call: TRBD1
clone_size: NA

cdr3_nt: TGTGCCACCAGCAGGGATTTTTACGAGCAGTACTTC
cdr3_aa: CATSRDFYEQYF
j_call: TRBJ2-7
v_call: TRBV15
cdr3_length: 12
d_call: NA
clone_size: NA

cdr3_nt: TGCGCCAGCAGCCAAGATGGGGACAGGGTTTATGAGCAGTACTTC
cdr3_aa: CASSQDGDRVYEQYF
j_call: TRBJ2-7
v_call: TRBV4-1
cdr3_length: 15
d_call: TRBD1
clone_size: NA

cdr3_nt: TGTGCCAGCAGTGAATTTGGGGGACAGGCTGAAGCTTTCTTT
cdr3_aa: CASSEFGGQAEAFF
j_call: TRBJ1-1
v_call: TRBV6-1
cdr3_length: 14
d_call: TRBD1
clone_size: NA

cdr3_nt: TGTGCCAGCAGCCAGCCAGGGGTTAGCTCCTACAATGAGCAGTTCTTC
cdr3_aa: CASSQPGVSSYNEQFF
j_call: TRBJ2-1
v_call: TRBV5-4
cdr3_length: 16
d_call: NA
clone_size: NA

cdr3_nt: TGTGCCAGCAGCGCACGGCCGGACAGTCTAGCCAAAAACATTCAGTACTTC
cdr3_aa: CASSARPDSLAKNIQYF
j_call: TRBJ2-4
v_call: TRBV7-2
cdr3_length: 17
d_call: NA
clone_size: NA

cdr3_nt: TGCGCCAGCAGCCCGGGGCGCAGTCGCACCGGGGAGCTGTTTTTT
cdr3_aa: CASSPGRSRTGELFF
j_call: TRBJ2-2
v_call: TRBV4-1
cdr3_length: 15
d_call: NA
clone_size: NA

cdr3_nt: TGTGCCAGCAGTGAGGACATGCTGAACACTGAAGCTTTCTTT
cdr3_aa: CASSEDMLNTEAFF
j_call: TRBJ1-1
v_call: TRBV6-2/TRBV6-3
cdr3_length: 14
d_call: NA
clone_size: NA

cdr3_nt: TGCGCCAGCAGCCGGCTCAGGGACAGTACTTCCTACGAGCAGTACTTC
cdr3_aa: CASSRLRDSTSYEQYF
j_call: TRBJ2-7
v_call: TRBV4-3
cdr3_length: 16
d_call: TRBD1
clone_size: once

cdr3_nt: TGTGCCACCCACCCCCCCCAATACGAGCAGTACTTC
cdr3_aa: CATHPPQYEQYF
j_call: TRBJ2-7
v_call: TRBV2
cdr3_length: 12
d_call: NA
clone_size: NA

cdr3_nt: TGTGCCAGCAGCTGGGATTCTTCGGGTTCACCCCTCCACTTT
cdr3_aa: CASSWDSSGSPLHF
j_call: TRBJ1-6
v_call: TRBV7-2
cdr3_length: 14
d_call: NA
clone_size: NA

cdr3_nt: TGTGCCAGTAGCTCCCTTCGGGGATTGGTGGCAGATACGCAGTATTTT
cdr3_aa: CASSSLRGLVADTQYF
j_call: TRBJ2-3
v_call: TRBV19
cdr3_length: 16
d_call: NA
clone_size: NA

cdr3_nt: TGCGCCAGCAGCCAAGATTTGACCGCCGGCGAGCAGTACTTC
cdr3_aa: CASSQDLTAGEQYF
j_call: TRBJ2-7
v_call: TRBV4-3
cdr3_length: 14
d_call: NA
clone_size: once

cdr3_nt: TGTGCCAGCAGTTCACAGGGGAACACTGAAGCTTTCTTT
cdr3_aa: CASSSQGNTEAFF
j_call: TRBJ1-1
v_call: TRBV12-3/TRBV12-4
cdr3_length: 13
d_call: NA
clone_size: NA

cdr3_nt: TGTGCCAGCAGTTACGGGGGCACAGATACGCAGTATTTT
cdr3_aa: CASSYGGTDTQYF
j_call: TRBJ2-3
v_call: TRBV6-5
cdr3_length: 13
d_call: NA
clone_size: NA

cdr3_nt: TGCGCCAGCAAATCCCTGATGGCCGGGACAGGGGACGAGCAGTACTTC
cdr3_aa: CASKSLMAGTGDEQYF
j_call: TRBJ2-7
v_call: TRBV5-1
cdr3_length: 16
d_call: TRBD1
clone_size: NA

cdr3_nt: TGTGCCACCGAACCTAGCGGGGTTAGCACAGATACGCAGTATTTT
cdr3_aa: CATEPSGVSTDTQYF
j_call: TRBJ2-3
v_call: TRBV10-3
cdr3_length: 15
d_call: TRBD2
clone_size: NA

cdr3_nt: TGTGCCAGTAGTATTGGGGGGAGACCTGGGGCTTTCTTT
cdr3_aa: CASSIGGRPGAFF
j_call: TRBJ1-1
v_call: TRBV19
cdr3_length: 13
d_call: NA
clone_size: NA

cdr3_nt: TGCGCCAGCAGCTTGGCCACGGGGATAGCCAAAAACATTCAGTACTTC
cdr3_aa: CASSLATGIAKNIQYF
j_call: TRBJ2-4
v_call: TRBV5-1
cdr3_length: 16
d_call: NA
clone_size: NA

cdr3_nt: TGCGCCAGCAGCCGAGACACAGATACGCAGTATTTT
cdr3_aa: CASSRDTDTQYF
j_call: TRBJ2-3
v_call: TRBV4-1
cdr3_length: 12
d_call: NA
clone_size: NA

cdr3_nt: TGTGCCACCCGGGCCGGGACAGGGAATAACCAGCCCCAGCATTTT
cdr3_aa: CATRAGTGNNQPQHF
j_call: TRBJ1-5
v_call: TRBV19
cdr3_length: 15
d_call: TRBD1
clone_size: NA

cdr3_nt: TGCGCCAGCAGCCAACTCGGGGTCCTTGAGCAGTTCTTC
cdr3_aa: CASSQLGVLEQFF
j_call: TRBJ2-1
v_call: TRBV4-1
cdr3_length: 13
d_call: NA
clone_size: NA

cdr3_nt: TGCGCCAGCAGTCATCCGAATCAGCCCCAGCATTTT
cdr3_aa: CASSHPNQPQHF
j_call: TRBJ1-5
v_call: TRBV23-1
cdr3_length: 12
d_call: NA
clone_size: NA

cdr3_nt: TGTGCCAGCAGGGGGGCGCGGTACGAGCAGTACTTC
cdr3_aa: CASRGARYEQYF
j_call: TRBJ2-7
v_call: TRBV27
cdr3_length: 12
d_call: NA
clone_size: NA

cdr3_nt: TGTGCCAGCAGTTACTCGACAGGTACTAGCTACGAGCAGTACTTC
cdr3_aa: CASSYSTGTSYEQYF
j_call: TRBJ2-7
v_call: TRBV6-5
cdr3_length: 15
d_call: NA
clone_size: NA